This T cell receptor (beta chain) was profiled in a study of T cells in Graves' hyperthyroidism and ophthalmopathy. With 2 bases removed from V and 4 bases from J, the gap between germline ends came to 9 bases. The CDR3 contains 13 residues. Germline V gene sequence: CDR1 SGHAT, CDR2 FQNNGV. Study findings and constraints: The authors' 13 V-J model separated ophthalmopathy from stable hyperthyroidism.

To note about this clonotype: Its cognate antigen is unknown.

RNA transcripts served as the template for amplifying TCR beta CDR3 regions. Carried out on the TCR CDR3, a first-round RT-PCR used the HTBI primer set. In TCRdb, the multiplex PCR reads were re-called with MiXCR into one record per CDR3 protein. The sample lists approximately 700,000 distinct CDR3 sequences, over 40% seen once, with less than 9.5% in the top ten. The J gene is TRBJ2-7, the V gene TRBV11-2; D unclear. The sequenced sample consisted of peripheral blood or thyroid tissue (not recorded which). This TCR came from an adult man with Graves' disease, either hyperthyroidism or ophthalmopathy (not recorded which). The CDR3 bases are TGTGCCAGCAGCTTACAACCTGATTACGAGCAGTACTTC. It specifies CASSLQPDYEQYF.